This passage covers 19 T cell receptor beta chains from one sample sequenced in a study of cytomegalovirus exposure and HLA in healthy donors. 60 Vbeta and 13 Jbeta primers were used in PCR. Here immunoSEQ multiplex PCR was the method, and the copy in TCRdb shows in-frame clones only, minus some. The table shows over 150,000 clones, with about 90% occurring only once. Sequencing input: PBMCs. The receptors were gathered from a girl under three years old in good health and CMV-seronegative.

CDR3 sequence: CASSPGTAKVNYGYTF. In nucleotides, the CDR3 is TGCGCCAGCAGTCCTGGGACAGCCAAAGTTAACTATGGCTACACCTTC. This chain joins TRBV23-1 and TRBJ1-2; TRBD1 matches 7 bases. TRBV23-1 is treated as an ORF (open reading frame) with a function not yet certain. The V segment lost 4 bases and the J segment 1 base; nucleotides outside the gene matches: 9. CDR3 length: 16 residues.

The sample holds one count of this clone. The CDR3 reads CATQQGNTEAFF. The CDR3 DNA reads TGTGCCACCCAACAGGGGAACACTGAAGCTTTCTTT. The chain recombines TRBV18 with TRBJ1-1; a possible D gene is TRBD1 (6 bases). CDR3 size: 12 residues. Trimming pared 10 bases from V and 1 base from J, leaving 10 bases between. Germline CDR1 reads KGHSH; CDR2 reads LQKENI.

CDR3 coding DNA: TGCGCCAGCAGCCGGGACAGGGGTGAAAAACTGTTTTTT. It encodes CASSRDRGEKLFF. The rearrangement links TRBV5-1 to TRBJ1-4; TRBD1 matches 10 bases. This CDR3 is built from 13 residues. Germline CDR1 is SGHRS and CDR2 is YFSETQ. The V segment lost 4 bases and the J segment 7 bases; nucleotides outside the gene matches: 1.

The V call is TRBV1, the J call TRBJ1-1; the table names TRBD1, a call not compared with the DNA. TRBV1 is described as a pseudogene. The CDR3 runs 13 residues. CDR3 coding DNA: TGCACCAGCAGCCGGGACACCGGGTATGAAGCTTTCTTT. Translating gives CTSSRDTGYEAFF.

The V gene is TRBV5-3, the J gene TRBJ1-1; TRBD1 is a possible D gene (6 bases). TRBV5-3 is identified as an open reading frame with a role that is uncertain. The CDR3 runs 13 residues. Trimming pared 4 bases from V and 6 bases from J, leaving 13 bases between. The CDR3: CARSLTPGAEAFF. The CDR3 coding sequence is TGTGCCAGAAGCCTCACCCCAGGGGCTGAAGCTTTCTTT.

The chain couples TRBV7-9 to TRBJ1-1, with TRBD1 as a possible D gene (6 bases). Germline CDR1 and CDR2: SEHNR and FQNEAQ (reference sequence). V was trimmed by 1 base and J by 6 bases, leaving 6 bases between them. This CDR3 has 12 amino acids. The CDR3 spells CASSLGTAEAFF. The CDR3 nucleotides are TGTGCCAGCAGCTTAGGGACAGCTGAAGCTTTCTTT.

The CDR3 DNA follows: TGTGCCAGCAGCTTAGGGGGGCTGTTCATCGAGCAGTACTTC. Protein: CASSLGGLFIEQYF. The rearrangement joins TRBV7-2 to TRBJ2-7, with a weak D call TRBD1 (6 bases). Trimming left V 1 base short and J 6 bases short, with 13 bases between. Per the germline V gene, CDR1 is SGHTA and CDR2 is FQGNSA. The CDR3 is 14 residues long.

The chain is built from TRBV7-2 and TRBJ1-5, with D possibly TRBD1 on 5 matching bases. The V gene's germline CDR1 is SGHTA and CDR2 FQGNSA. Trimming removed 1 base from V and 3 bases from J, with 10 bases in between. The CDR3 totals 15 residues. CDR3 coding DNA: TGTGCCAGCAGCTTAGTTGCAGGGATCAATCAGCCCCAGCATTTT. It is translated as CASSLVAGINQPQHF.

This rearrangement joins TRBV10-3 to TRBJ1-6; 7 positions agree with TRBD1. The CDR3 totals 15 residues. V lost 10 bases and J lost 7; bases outside the gene matches: 13. Per the germline V gene, CDR1 is ENHRY and CDR2 is SYGVKD. CDR3 DNA sequence: TGTGCCACCCAAGAGATACCGGGACAGAATTCACCCCTCCACTTT. Its protein is CATQEIPGQNSPLHF.

This chain uses TRBV4-3 with TRBJ2-7; 11 positions match TRBD2. The CDR3 sequence is 15 residues long. V shed 4 bases, J shed 3 bases, and the junction held 5 bases outside the gene matches. Germline CDR1 is LGHNA and CDR2 is YSLEER. This CDR3 reads CASSRVLAGVYEQYF. DNA for the CDR3: TGCGCCAGCAGCCGAGTACTAGCGGGGGTCTACGAGCAGTACTTC.

The genes are TRBV4-1 and TRBJ2-3; possible D gene TRBD1, 5 bases. In germline, CDR1 is MGHRA, CDR2 YSYEKL. V was clipped by 2 bases and J by 5 bases, with 8 bases between them. The CDR3 runs to 13 residues. The CDR3 nucleotides are TGCGCCAGCAGCCAATTCGGACAAGATACGCAGTATTTT. Translating it yields CASSQFGQDTQYF.

The chain has TRBV6-6 and TRBJ1-5, with D hard to call. V was clipped by 3 bases and J by 1 base, with 4 bases between them. CDR3 size: 13 residues. Per the germline V gene, CDR1 is MNHNY and CDR2 is SVGAGI (reference sequence). DNA for the CDR3: TGTGCCAGCAGTTATGGCAGCAATCAGCCCCAGCATTTT. This encodes CASSYGSNQPQHF.

The V and J genes are TRBV10-3 and TRBJ2-7; 12 bases line up with TRBD2. Germline-derived CDR1 and CDR2 are ENHRY and SYGVKD. The CDR3 is made up of 15 amino acids. Losses at the gene ends were 11 bases for V and 4 bases for J; bases not matched to a gene: 12. The CDR3, as DNA: TGTGCCTCCCTGGGGGCTAGCGGGGGGGTGTACGAGCAGTACTTC. Protein: CASLGASGGVYEQYF.

CDR3 region: CASSLDSINQPQHF. The CDR3 region has the DNA TGCGCCAGCAGCTTGGACAGTATCAATCAGCCCCAGCATTTT. The genes are TRBV5-1 and TRBJ1-5; D uncertain. Trimming cost V 0 bases and J 3 bases, with 7 bases left between them. The CDR3 runs 14 residues. CDR1 and CDR2 from the germline V gene are SGHRS and YFSETQ.

The chain carries TRBV27 and TRBJ2-6, with D unclear. This CDR3 is 17 amino acids long. With 0 bases removed from V and 0 bases from J, the gap between germline ends came to 9 bases. The V gene's germline CDR1 is MNHEY and CDR2 SMNVEV (reference sequence). This chain's CDR3 is CASSLSESYSGANVLTF. DNA for the CDR3: TGTGCCAGCAGTTTATCCGAGTCGTACTCTGGGGCCAACGTCCTGACTTTC.

The V and J genes are TRBV20-1 and TRBJ2-7; tentative D call: TRBD1 (5 bases). This CDR3 is built from 11 residues. Trimming left V 6 bases short and J 6 bases short, with 12 bases between. Germline V gene lookup returns CDR1 DFQATT and CDR2 SNEGSKA (reference sequence). CDR3 nucleotides: TGCAGTGCCAAAACAGGTTTCGAGCAGTACTTC. The encoded protein is CSAKTGFEQYF.

V is TRBV13 and J is TRBJ1-2; TRBD1 is a possible D gene (6 bases). The length of the CDR3 is 13 residues. In germline, CDR1 is PRHDT, CDR2 FYEKMQ (reference sequence). Trimming removed 5 bases at V and 1 base at J, with 8 bases between. CDR3 amino acids: CASSRGGNYGYTF. The CDR3 nucleotides read TGTGCCAGCAGCCGAGGGGGTAACTATGGCTACACCTTC.

CDR3 protein: CASSAYAGPGELFF. In DNA, the CDR3 is TGTGCCAGCAGTGCTTACGCGGGGCCCGGGGAGCTGTTTTTT. The chain carries TRBV6-1 and TRBJ2-2, with D tentatively TRBD2 (6 bases). Germline V gives CDR1 MNHNS, CDR2 SASEGT. CDR3 length equals 14 residues. Between the trimmed V and J ends, which lost 4 bases and 6 bases, there was a span of 12 bases.

This clone has just a few counts. The genes are TRBV7-3 and TRBJ1-5, with TRBD1 identical over 8 bases. Germline trimming cut 5 bases from V and 5 bases from J; bases unmatched to any gene: 2. CDR1 and CDR2 from the germline V gene are SGHTA and FQGTGA. There are 13 residues in the CDR3. The CDR3 spells CASSLDRDQPQHF. CDR3 bases: TGTGCCAGCAGCCTGGACAGGGATCAGCCCCAGCATTTT.